The rows below give T cell receptor beta chains drawn from one sample of a study of T cells in Graves' hyperthyroidism and ophthalmopathy. TCRdb processed the multiplex PCR reads anew with MiXCR; each CDR3 protein has one entry. This sample yields about 590,000 distinct CDR3 sequences, of which 14% are seen a single time; roughly 6.9% belongs to the top ten. Sequencing used blood. The receptors stem from a woman aged 18-29 years with Graves' ophthalmopathy. Both conserved end residues are part of each CDR3. D genes are given only for firm matches. Rows may omit the clone size; those that give it use once, few, many or a size class.

V	size	D	J	DNA	CDR3
TRBV7-2	-	TRBD2	TRBJ2-1	TGTGCCAGCAGCTTATGGACTAGCGGGAGAGACAATGAGCAGTTCTTC	CASSLWTSGRDNEQFF
TRBV5-5	few	-	TRBJ1-3	TGTGCCAGCAGCTCGGGGACGGGCAGAGGCTCTGGAAACACCATATATTTT	CASSSGTGRGSGNTIYF
TRBV27	-	-	TRBJ1-1	TGTGCCAGCAGTGAAGGGAGGGTAGGACCGAGCACTGAAGCTTTCTTT	CASSEGRVGPSTEAFF
TRBV20-1	few	TRBD1	TRBJ1-6	TGCAGTGCTAGAGATTCAGGGACAGGGGGCCTCGATTCACCCCTCCACTTT	CSARDSGTGGLDSPLHF
TRBV24-1	-	-	TRBJ2-5	TGTGCCACCAGTGAGGCGAACTTCCAAGAGACCCAGTACTTC	CATSEANFQETQYF
TRBV3-1	few	TRBD2	TRBJ2-2	TGTGCCAGCAGCCAAGATGTGACTAGCGGGAGGACCTACCTAAACACCGGGGAGCTGTTTTTT	CASSQDVTSGRTYLNTGELFF
TRBV11-2	many	-	TRBJ2-7	TGTGCCAGCAGCCTTCTTCGGGGGACACACTCCTACGAGCAGTACTTC	CASSLLRGTHSYEQYF
TRBV4-1	many	-	TRBJ2-7	TGCGCCAGCAGCCAAGTGTCCCCACTCAACTACGGGCAGTACTTC	CASSQVSPLNYGQYF
TRBV18	many	TRBD1	TRBJ2-7	TGTGCCAGCTCGGGACAGGGCTACGAGCAGTACTTC	CASSGQGYEQYF
TRBV28	-	TRBD2	TRBJ2-1	TGTGCCAGCAGTTCCCCCTTCATAGCGGGAGGGGGAGGCACCTACAATGAGCAGTTCTTC	CASSSPFIAGGGGTYNEQFF
TRBV9	many	TRBD2	TRBJ2-1	TGTGCCAGCAGCGTGGGTAGCGGGAGTCAGCAGTTCTTC	CASSVGSGSQQFF
TRBV3-2	-	-	TRBJ2-2	TGTGCCAGCAGCCAAGGACTAGCGGGAGGATCGGGGGAGCTGTTTTTT	CASSQGLAGGSGELFF
TRBV12-3/TRBV12-4	many	-	TRBJ2-2	TGTGCCAGCAACGGCCCAAGGGGGGAGCTGTTTTTT	CASNGPRGELFF
TRBV7-9	many	-	TRBJ1-2	TGTGCCAGCAGCTTAACGGGGCGGGAGAGCTATGGCTACACCTTC	CASSLTGRESYGYTF
TRBV7-3	many	-	TRBJ1-2	TGTGCCAGCAGCCCCGGGCGGCCCCATGGCTACACCTTC	CASSPGRPHGYTF
TRBV12-3/TRBV12-4	many	-	TRBJ2-1	TGTGCCAGCACCCTATTGGGTAACAATGAGCAGTTCTTC	CASTLLGNNEQFF
TRBV28	many	-	TRBJ2-7	TGTGCCAGCAGTTTACGCTTAATATCCTTGACAGGTAACCACGAGCAGTACTTC	CASSLRLISLTGNHEQYF
TRBV7-2	-	TRBD1	TRBJ1-6	TGTGCCAGCAGCTTAGCCATCCTAAAAACAGGGGATAATTCACCCCTCCACTTT	CASSLAILKTGDNSPLHF
TRBV2	many	-	TRBJ1-5	TGTGCCAGCAGCCCCAGGGACTATAGCAATCAGCCCCAGCATTTT	CASSPRDYSNQPQHF
TRBV2	many	TRBD1	TRBJ1-1	TGTGCCAGCAGCGACGGACAGGGGATAATTGAAGCTTTCTTT	CASSDGQGIIEAFF
TRBV5-8	-	-	TRBJ1-6	TGTGCCAGCTCCAGAAAACCCTCGGGTTCACCCCTCCACTTT	CASSRKPSGSPLHF
TRBV4-3	-	-	TRBJ1-6	TGCGCCAGCAGCCAAGATTCAAACCAGGGTTATAATTCACCCCTCCACTTT	CASSQDSNQGYNSPLHF
TRBV28	many	TRBD2	TRBJ2-2	TGTGCCAGCAGTTTCCCTCTAGCGGGACCCAACACCGGGGAGCTGTTTTTT	CASSFPLAGPNTGELFF
TRBV18	many	-	TRBJ2-7	TGTGCCAGCTCACCACCGGGAGTGAACGAGCAGTACTTC	CASSPPGVNEQYF
TRBV4-2	-	TRBD1	TRBJ2-1	TGTGCCAGCAGCCAAGACGGGACAGGGGGCTCCTACAATGAGCAGTTCTTC	CASSQDGTGGSYNEQFF
TRBV12-5	many	TRBD1	TRBJ1-4	TGTGCTAGTGGTCCCAGGACAGGGGAAAAACTGTTTTTT	CASGPRTGEKLFF
TRBV20-1	many	-	TRBJ2-7	TGCAGTGCTAGGACCCCTGGGGCGGGGGAGCAGTACTTC	CSARTPGAGEQYF
TRBV19	few	TRBD1	TRBJ1-1	TGTGCCAGTATTGGCTGGGACAGGGGCGAGAGAATTGAAGCTTTCTTT	CASIGWDRGERIEAFF
TRBV30	many	-	TRBJ2-3	TGTGCCTGGAGCACAGATACGCAGTATTTT	CAWSTDTQYF
TRBV5-1	many	-	TRBJ2-7	TGCGCCAGCAGCTCCCAGACAGGTTACGAGCAGTACTTC	CASSSQTGYEQYF
TRBV28	many	TRBD2	TRBJ2-1	TGTGCCAGCAGTTCACCAATATCAGGGACTAGCGGGAGTAGGTACAATGAGCAGTTCTTC	CASSSPISGTSGSRYNEQFF
TRBV12-3/TRBV12-4	many	TRBD2	TRBJ2-4	TGTGCCAGCACCCAAGGTGGCAGGTCGGGACTAGCGGTAGCCAAAAACATTCAGTACTTC	CASTQGGRSGLAVAKNIQYF
TRBV2	many	-	TRBJ1-5	TGTGCCAGTGCAGCCGAAGACACAGGGAGTCAGCCCCAGCATTTT	CASAAEDTGSQPQHF
TRBV11-2	-	TRBD2	TRBJ2-1	TGTGCCAGCAGCTTAGTAACTAGCGGGAGCTCCTACAATGAGCAGTTCTTC	CASSLVTSGSSYNEQFF
TRBV5-4	few	-	TRBJ1-4	TGTGCCAGCAGCTTCGTCCCAAATGAAAAACTGTTTTTT	CASSFVPNEKLFF
TRBV3-1	many	-	TRBJ1-5	TGTGCCAGCAGCCCATCTAGTCCCCCAGGGCAGGCGATCAATCAGCCCCAGCATTTT	CASSPSSPPGQAINQPQHF
TRBV9	-	-	TRBJ2-3	TGTGCCAGCAGCGTAAACCCTAGCGACACAGATACGCAGTATTTT	CASSVNPSDTDTQYF
TRBV3-1	many	TRBD2	TRBJ2-7	TGTGCCAGCAGCCACGCACTAGCGGCCTACGAGCAGTACTTC	CASSHALAAYEQYF
TRBV3-1	many	-	TRBJ2-7	TGTGCCAGCAGCCAAGAATTGACGGGTTCCTACGAGCAGTACTTC	CASSQELTGSYEQYF
TRBV29-1	many	TRBD1	TRBJ2-3	TGCAGCGTGGCGACTGGGACAGGGGGAGATACGCAGTATTTT	CSVATGTGGDTQYF
TRBV7-3	many	TRBD1	TRBJ2-1	TGTGCCAGCAGCTTAACATCCGGGACAGGGAGTCGGGAGCAGTTCTTC	CASSLTSGTGSREQFF
TRBV20-1	-	-	TRBJ2-5	TGCAGTGCTAGAGGCGAACAGTGGGAGACCCAGTACTTC	CSARGEQWETQYF
TRBV28	many	TRBD2	TRBJ2-5	TGTGCCAGCAGTTTATGGGGGGGGCAAGAGACCCAGTACTTC	CASSLWGGQETQYF
TRBV24-1	many	-	TRBJ1-5	TGTGCCACCAGTGATTTCGAGGGGAATCAGCCCCAGCATTTT	CATSDFEGNQPQHF
TRBV12-5	-	-	TRBJ1-4	TGTGCTAGTGGTTTGGGGACAGTTGAAAAACTGTTTTTT	CASGLGTVEKLFF
TRBV6-1	-	TRBD1	TRBJ2-5	TGTGCCGGACCGGTGGGACAGCAAGAGACCCAGTACTTC	CAGPVGQQETQYF
TRBV7-9	many	TRBD1	TRBJ1-2	TGTGCCAGCAGCTTAAGGCCCCCAGTAGGGGGCGAGGGCTACACCTTC	CASSLRPPVGGEGYTF
TRBV7-8	many	-	TRBJ1-3	TGTGCCAGCAGCTTAGCAGGCAGGGTTGGAAACACCATATATTTT	CASSLAGRVGNTIYF
TRBV27	many	TRBD2	TRBJ2-3	TGTGCCAGCAGTTTATCGACTAGCGGTCTAATGCAGTATTTT	CASSLSTSGLMQYF
TRBV15	-	-	TRBJ1-1	TGTGCCACCAGCAGAGATCCGGTGGACACTGAAGCTTTCTTT	CATSRDPVDTEAFF
TRBV9	-	TRBD2	TRBJ2-1	TGTGCCAGCAGCGTAACAGGACTAGTCTACAATGAGCAGTTCTTC	CASSVTGLVYNEQFF
TRBV28	many	TRBD1	TRBJ1-1	TGTGCCAGCAGTGGTTCCCCGGGACAGGGCGGTACTGAAGCTTTCTTT	CASSGSPGQGGTEAFF
TRBV5-1	many	-	TRBJ1-1	TGCGCCAGCACCCCGTGGGGGGTCGGCACTGAAGCTTTCTTT	CASTPWGVGTEAFF
TRBV12-3/TRBV12-4	-	TRBD2	TRBJ2-5	TGTGCCAGCAGTTTAGCCCCCGGGACTAGCGGGAGGGGTCAAGAGACCCAGTACTTC	CASSLAPGTSGRGQETQYF
TRBV4-2	few	-	TRBJ1-2	TGTGCCAGCAGCCAAGTCCCACCCGTATCCTATGGCTACACCTTC	CASSQVPPVSYGYTF